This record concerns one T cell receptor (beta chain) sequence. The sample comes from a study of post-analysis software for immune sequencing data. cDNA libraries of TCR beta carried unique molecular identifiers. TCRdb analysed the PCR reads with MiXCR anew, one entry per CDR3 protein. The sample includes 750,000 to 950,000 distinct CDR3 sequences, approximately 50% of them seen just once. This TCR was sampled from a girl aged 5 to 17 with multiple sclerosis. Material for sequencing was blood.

The CDR3 region is CASSQERRASYEQYF. CDR3 DNA sequence: TGCGCCAGCAGCCAAGAACGACGGGCCTCCTACGAGCAGTACTTC. This chain connects TRBV4-1 to TRBJ2-7; D unclear. CDR3 length: 15 residues. The ends were cut back, 0 bases at V and 0 bases at J, with 9 bases in the middle. Germline V gene sequence: CDR1 MGHRA, CDR2 YSYEKL.